Presented here are 11 T cell receptor beta chains from one specimen sequenced in a study of T-cell reconstitution after alpha-beta-depleted transplantation in children. Researchers prepared the TCRbeta library using unique molecular identifiers, the study reports. TCRdb re-analysed the PCR reads in MiXCR, keeping a single row per CDR3 protein. The sample shows hundreds of thousands of distinct CDR3 sequences, 16% of them seen only once. This material consisted of PBMCs from the stem cell graft donor, taken from the stem cell graft. These receptors originate from a human donor who donated a stem cell graft to a child with acute myeloid leukemia.

The chain combines TRBV5-1 with TRBJ2-2; a possible D gene is TRBD2 (5 bases). The CDR3 covers 15 residues. V shed 0 bases and J shed 5 bases, with 11 bases lying between them. Germline lookup yields CDR1 SGHRS and CDR2 YFSETQ. This CDR3 reads CASSLERVFTGELFF. CDR3 DNA sequence: TGCGCCAGCAGCTTGGAGAGGGTGTTTACCGGGGAGCTGTTTTTT.

This clonotype was observed many times. At one end, the junction sequence differs from germline, possibly due to a read error. The chain couples TRBV18 to TRBJ2-5, with TRBD1 as a possible D gene (6 bases). The CDR3 runs to 14 residues. Germline lookup yields CDR1 KGHSH and CDR2 LQKENI. The CDR3 DNA sequence: TGCGCCAGCAGTCCACAGGGCGCCCAAGAGACCCAGTACTTC. Translation: CASSPQGAQETQYF.

This clonotype was counted many times. The chain joins TRBV27 to TRBJ1-1; TRBD1 is a possible D gene (5 bases). This CDR3 region has 13 residues. With 3 bases removed from V and 5 bases from J, the gap between germline ends came to 10 bases. The germline V gene encodes CDR1 MNHEY and CDR2 SMNVEV (reference sequence). CDR3 sequence reads: CASSFLGGTEAFF. The CDR3 DNA follows: TGTGCCAGCAGTTTCCTGGGGGGGACTGAAGCTTTCTTT.

This clonotype was seen more than once but under ten times. In DNA form, the CDR3 reads TGTGCCAGCAGCCCCACGGGGGGGGCCAGCACAGATACGCAGTATTTT. Its translation: CASSPTGGASTDTQYF. The rearrangement uses TRBV7-8 and TRBJ2-3; 8 bases are a match to TRBD2. V was clipped by 5 bases and J by 0 bases; unmatched bases: 7. Germline assignment: CDR1 SGHVS and CDR2 FQNEAQ. The CDR3 has 16 amino acids.

The DNA of the CDR3 is TGTGCCAGCAAAGGCCGGGACAGGGTAAGGACTGAAGCTTTCTTT. This encodes CASKGRDRVRTEAFF. This rearrangement joins TRBV12-3 or TRBV12-4 to TRBJ1-1; TRBD1 matches 9 bases. V was clipped by 7 bases and J by 5 bases; unmatched bases: 11. The CDR3 totals 15 residues.

This clonotype has ten or more counts. V usage is TRBV5-1 and J usage is TRBJ2-5; D gene ambiguous. V lost 0 bases and J 1 base, leaving 7 bases between the germline ends. The CDR3 consists of 14 residues. Germline CDR1 and CDR2: SGHRS and YFSETQ. The CDR3 spells CASSLGYRQETQYF. The CDR3 DNA sequence: TGCGCCAGCAGCTTGGGCTACCGCCAAGAGACCCAGTACTTC.

This clonotype was detected ten times or more. The chain recombines TRBV20-1 with TRBJ2-5; D is perhaps TRBD2 (6 bases). The CDR3 length is 10 residues. V was cut by 3 bases and J by 13 bases, with 12 bases left in between. Looked up from germline, CDR1 is DFQATT and CDR2 is SNEGSKA (reference sequence). The CDR3 sequence: CSASPTRTYF. The CDR3 region has the DNA TGCAGTGCTAGTCCGACTAGGACGTACTTC.

This clonotype was observed a handful of times. This chain connects TRBV25-1 to TRBJ1-5; D not certain. This CDR3 region has 12 residues. Germline CDR1 is MGHDK and CDR2 is SYGVNS. Trimming removed 4 bases from V and 7 bases from J, with 8 bases in between. The DNA for the CDR3 is TGTGCCAGCAGTGCCCTAGGGCAGCCCCAGCATTTT. Translation gives CASSALGQPQHF.

The V and J genes are TRBV7-2 and TRBJ1-3, with D hard to call. This CDR3 has 16 amino acids. Trimming shortened V by 0 bases and J by 2 bases, and 11 bases separated the two germline ends. The germline CDR1 and CDR2 sequences are SGHTA and FQGNSA. The CDR3 nucleotides are TGTGCCAGCAGCTTAGCGGTGTCAGGTCCTGGAAACACCATATATTTT. Translation: CASSLAVSGPGNTIYF.

J is TRBJ1-3 and V is TRBV10-2; the D gene is possibly TRBD1 (6 bases). This CDR3 spans 15 amino acids. V lost 3 bases and J 0 bases, leaving 9 bases between the germline ends. Germline lookup yields CDR1 WSHSY and CDR2 SAAADI. CDR3 coding DNA: TGCGCCAGCAGTGAATCAGGGGTCTCTGGAAACACCATATATTTT. This gives the protein CASSESGVSGNTIYF.

The rearrangement links TRBV5-1 to TRBJ2-7, with 7 nucleotides matching TRBD1. The CDR3 consists of 16 residues. With V trimmed by 0 bases and J by 3 bases, 9 bases remained unmatched. In germline, CDR1 is SGHRS, CDR2 YFSETQ. CDR3 loop: CASSLVDRAPDYEQYF. CDR3 nucleotides: TGCGCCAGCAGCTTGGTTGACAGGGCTCCTGACTACGAGCAGTACTTC.